These T cell receptor beta chains were read from a single sample in a study of blood T cells in healthy people across ages. MiXCR, applied by TCRdb to the 5' RACE reads, yields one record per CDR3 protein. The sample carries over 1,300,000 distinct CDR3 sequences, 59% recorded once. Sequenced: blood. The receptor source for this set is a man aged 18 to 30 in good health. Each CDR3 is given with its conserved first and last residue. The order of the fields is D gene, clone size, J gene, V gene, CDR3 protein, CDR3 DNA. D genes are given only for firm matches. A clone size is listed for some rows: how often the clone was seen (once, few, many), or a class if it is expanded.

- few TRBJ2-7 TRBV29-1 CSVIRRNEQYF TGCAGCGTTATCCGCAGGAACGAGCAGTACTTC
- few TRBJ2-5 TRBV15 CATSRDTKETQYF TGTGCCACCAGCAGAGATACGAAAGAGACCCAGTACTTC
- few TRBJ1-6 TRBV5-1 CASSLAVGMGDSPLHF TGCGCCAGCAGCTTGGCAGTGGGGATGGGTGATTCACCCCTCCACTTT
- few TRBJ1-4 TRBV4-3 CASSQSGGREKLFF TGCGCCAGCAGCCAATCTGGGGGGCGTGAAAAACTGTTTTTT
TRBD1 few TRBJ2-7 TRBV12-3/TRBV12-4 CASRPTGGNYEQYF TGTGCCAGCAGACCCACAGGGGGCAACTACGAGCAGTACTTC
- - TRBJ2-7 TRBV3-1 CASSQVERVDEQYF TGTGCCAGCAGCCAAGTCGAAAGGGTCGACGAGCAGTACTTC
- - TRBJ1-1 TRBV10-3 CAISQGILNTEAFF TGTGCCATCAGCCAGGGGATCCTGAACACTGAAGCTTTCTTT
TRBD2 - TRBJ2-1 TRBV29-1 CSVEGIAGDSYNEQFF TGCAGCGTTGAGGGCATAGCGGGAGACTCCTACAATGAGCAGTTCTTC
TRBD1 - TRBJ1-1 TRBV27 CASSYTGESAEAFF TGTGCCAGCAGTTACACAGGGGAAAGCGCTGAAGCTTTCTTT
TRBD1 many TRBJ1-5 TRBV7-2 CASSLGTGSNQPQHF TGTGCCAGCAGCCTCGGGACAGGTAGCAATCAGCCCCAGCATTTT
TRBD2 once TRBJ2-1 TRBV2 CASSHPSGGLNEQFF TGTGCCAGCAGTCATCCTAGCGGGGGGCTGAATGAGCAGTTCTTC
TRBD2 many TRBJ2-7 TRBV12-3/TRBV12-4 CASRRTSGYEQYF TGTGCCAGCAGAAGGACTAGCGGCTACGAGCAGTACTTC
- - TRBJ1-2 TRBV3-1 CASSQDLALDYTF TGTGCCAGCAGCCAAGATCTGGCCCTGGACTACACCTTC
- - TRBJ1-4 TRBV21-1 CASSKNQRDRDNEKLFF TGTGCCAGCAGCAAAAACCAGAGAGACAGGGATAATGAAAAACTGTTTTTT
- once TRBJ1-5 TRBV20-1 CSASGVEGNQPQHF TGCAGTGCTAGCGGGGTTGAGGGCAATCAGCCCCAGCATTTT
- - TRBJ2-7 TRBV6-6 CASSRARGGSYEQYF TGTGCCAGCAGTCGGGCTAGGGGAGGCTCCTACGAGCAGTACTTC
- - TRBJ2-7 TRBV20-1 CSALRARDYEQYF TGCAGTGCATTAAGGGCAAGGGACTACGAGCAGTACTTC
TRBD2 few TRBJ2-7 TRBV7-9 CASSPLISGGITSYEQYF TGTGCCAGCAGCCCGCTTATTAGCGGGGGTATAACTTCCTACGAGCAGTACTTC
TRBD2 few TRBJ2-5 TRBV20-1 CSASPSGGKRETQYF TGCAGTGCTAGTCCTAGCGGGGGAAAAAGGGAGACCCAGTACTTC
- few TRBJ1-2 TRBV7-9 CASSSPRELSGYTF TGTGCCAGCAGCTCCCCCAGGGAGTTGAGTGGCTACACCTTC
TRBD1 many TRBJ2-3 TRBV7-2 CASSLRQGSDTQYF TGTGCCAGCAGCTTACGACAGGGGTCCGATACGCAGTATTTT
TRBD1 - TRBJ1-5 TRBV3-1 CASSSQGTYQPQHF TGTGCCAGCAGTTCACAGGGGACTTATCAGCCCCAGCATTTT